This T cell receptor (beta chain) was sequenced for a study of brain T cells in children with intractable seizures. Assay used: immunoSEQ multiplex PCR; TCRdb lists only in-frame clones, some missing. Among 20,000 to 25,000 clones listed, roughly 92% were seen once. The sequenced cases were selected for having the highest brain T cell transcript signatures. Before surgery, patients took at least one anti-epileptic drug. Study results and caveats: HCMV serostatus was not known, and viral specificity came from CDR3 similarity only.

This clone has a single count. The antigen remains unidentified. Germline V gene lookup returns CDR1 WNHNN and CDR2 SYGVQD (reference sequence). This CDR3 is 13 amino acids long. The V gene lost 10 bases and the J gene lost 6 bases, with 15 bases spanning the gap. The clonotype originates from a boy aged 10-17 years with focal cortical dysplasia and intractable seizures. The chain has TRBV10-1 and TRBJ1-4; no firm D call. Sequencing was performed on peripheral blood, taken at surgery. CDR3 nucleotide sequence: TGCGCCAAGCCGCCGGGGTGGGATGAAAAACTGTTTTTT. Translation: CAKPPGWDEKLFF.